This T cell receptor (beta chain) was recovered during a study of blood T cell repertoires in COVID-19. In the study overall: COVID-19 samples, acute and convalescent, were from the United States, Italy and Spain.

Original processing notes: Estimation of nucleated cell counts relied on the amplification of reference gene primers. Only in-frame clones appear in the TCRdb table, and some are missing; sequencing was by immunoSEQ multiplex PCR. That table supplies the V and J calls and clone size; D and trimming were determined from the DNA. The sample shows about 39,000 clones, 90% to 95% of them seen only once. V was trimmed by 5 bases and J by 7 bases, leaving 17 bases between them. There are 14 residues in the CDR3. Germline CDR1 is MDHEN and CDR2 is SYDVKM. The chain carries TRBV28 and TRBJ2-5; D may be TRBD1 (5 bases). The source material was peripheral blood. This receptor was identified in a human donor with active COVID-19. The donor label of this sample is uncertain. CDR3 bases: TGTGCCAGCAGTACCCCAAATTACAGGAGGACCCAGTACTTC. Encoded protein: CASSTPNYRRTQYF.